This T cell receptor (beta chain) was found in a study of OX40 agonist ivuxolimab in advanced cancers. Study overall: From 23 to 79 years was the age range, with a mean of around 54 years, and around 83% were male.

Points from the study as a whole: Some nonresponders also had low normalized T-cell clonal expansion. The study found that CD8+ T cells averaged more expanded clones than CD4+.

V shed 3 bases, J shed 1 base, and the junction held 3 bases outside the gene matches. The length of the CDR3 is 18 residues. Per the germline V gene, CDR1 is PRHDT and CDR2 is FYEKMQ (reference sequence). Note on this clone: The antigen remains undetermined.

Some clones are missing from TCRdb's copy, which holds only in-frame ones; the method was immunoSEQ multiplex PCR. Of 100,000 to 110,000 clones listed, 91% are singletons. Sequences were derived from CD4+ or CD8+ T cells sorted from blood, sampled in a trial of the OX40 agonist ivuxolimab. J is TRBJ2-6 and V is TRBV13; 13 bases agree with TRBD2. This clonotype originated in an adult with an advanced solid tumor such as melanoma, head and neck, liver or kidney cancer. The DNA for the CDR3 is TGTGCCAGCAGCTTCAGGGGACTAGCGGGATCTGGGGCCAACGTCCTGACTTTC. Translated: CASSFRGLAGSGANVLTF.